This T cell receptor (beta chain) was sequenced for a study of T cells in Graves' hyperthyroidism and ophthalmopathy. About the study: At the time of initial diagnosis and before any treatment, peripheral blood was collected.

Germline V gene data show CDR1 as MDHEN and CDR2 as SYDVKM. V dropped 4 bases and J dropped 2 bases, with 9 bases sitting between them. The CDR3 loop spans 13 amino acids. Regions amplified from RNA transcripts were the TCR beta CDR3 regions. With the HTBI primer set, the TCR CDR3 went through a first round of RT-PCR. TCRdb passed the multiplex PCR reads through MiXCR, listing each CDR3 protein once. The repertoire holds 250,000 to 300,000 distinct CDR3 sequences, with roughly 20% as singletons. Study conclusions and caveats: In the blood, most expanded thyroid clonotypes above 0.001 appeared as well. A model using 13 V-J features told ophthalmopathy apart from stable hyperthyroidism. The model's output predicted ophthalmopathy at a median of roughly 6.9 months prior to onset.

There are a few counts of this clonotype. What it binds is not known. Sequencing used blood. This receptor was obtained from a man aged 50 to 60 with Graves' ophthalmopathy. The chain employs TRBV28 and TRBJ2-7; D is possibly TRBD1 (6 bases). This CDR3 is CASSWTATYEQYF. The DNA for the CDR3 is TGTGCCAGCAGTTGGACAGCAACCTACGAGCAGTACTTC.